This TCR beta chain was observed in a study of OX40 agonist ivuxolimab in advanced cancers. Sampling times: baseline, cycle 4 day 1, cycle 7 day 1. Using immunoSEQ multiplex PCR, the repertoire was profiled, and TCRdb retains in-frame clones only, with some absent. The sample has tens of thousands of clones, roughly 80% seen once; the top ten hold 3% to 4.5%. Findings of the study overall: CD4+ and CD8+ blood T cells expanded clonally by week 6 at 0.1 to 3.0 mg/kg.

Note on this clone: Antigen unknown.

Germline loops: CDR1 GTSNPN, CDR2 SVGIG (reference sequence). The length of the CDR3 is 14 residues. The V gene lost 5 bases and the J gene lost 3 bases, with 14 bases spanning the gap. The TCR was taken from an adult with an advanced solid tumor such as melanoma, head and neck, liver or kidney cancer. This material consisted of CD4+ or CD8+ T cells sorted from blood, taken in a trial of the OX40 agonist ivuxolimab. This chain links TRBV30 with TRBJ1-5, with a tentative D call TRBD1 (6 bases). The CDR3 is CAWGRGGNNQPQHF. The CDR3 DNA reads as TGTGCCTGGGGTCGTGGGGGCAACAATCAGCCCCAGCATTTT.